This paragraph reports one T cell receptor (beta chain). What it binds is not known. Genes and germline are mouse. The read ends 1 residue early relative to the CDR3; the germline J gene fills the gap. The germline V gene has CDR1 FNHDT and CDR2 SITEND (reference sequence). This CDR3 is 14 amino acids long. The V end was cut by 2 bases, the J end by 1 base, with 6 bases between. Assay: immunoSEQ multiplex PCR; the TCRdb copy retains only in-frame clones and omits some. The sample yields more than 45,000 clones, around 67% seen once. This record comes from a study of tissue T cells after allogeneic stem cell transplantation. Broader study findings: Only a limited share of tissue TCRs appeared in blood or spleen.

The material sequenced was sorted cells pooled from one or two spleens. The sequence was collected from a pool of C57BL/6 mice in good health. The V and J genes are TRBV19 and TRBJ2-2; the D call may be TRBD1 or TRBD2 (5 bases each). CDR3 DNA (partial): TGTGCCAGCAGTATGGGGGTAAACACCGGGCAGCTCTAC. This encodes CASSMGVNTGQLY. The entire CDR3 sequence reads CASSMGVNTGQLYF. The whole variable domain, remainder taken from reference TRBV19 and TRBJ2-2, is GGIITQTPKFLIGQEGQKLTLKCQQNFNHDTMYWYRQDSGKGLRLIYYSITENDLQKGDLSEGYDASREKKSSFSLTVTSAQKNEMAVFLCASSMGVNTGQLYFGEGSKLTVL.